This TCR beta chain was retrieved from a study of CD8 T cells in Susac syndrome. Reverse transcription used about 0.45 to 1 ug RNA and random hexamers. Multiplex immunoSEQ PCR targeted 54 Vbeta and 13 Jbeta TCR beta segments. A single record per CDR3 protein comes from TCRdb applying MiXCR to the immunoSEQ multiplex PCR reads. The table has tens of thousands of distinct CDR3 sequences, just under 95% seen once. Material for sequencing was CD8+ T cells from PBMCs. The sequence came from a human donor with multiple sclerosis.

The CDR3 coding sequence is TGTGCCAGCAGCTCTCGTGGGGAGGGGACCCAGTACTTC. This codes for CASSSRGEGTQYF. The chain carries TRBV12-3 or TRBV12-4 and TRBJ2-5, with 7 nucleotides matching TRBD2. J was trimmed by 7 bases and V by 6 bases; bases with no gene match: 8. This CDR3 has 13 amino acids.